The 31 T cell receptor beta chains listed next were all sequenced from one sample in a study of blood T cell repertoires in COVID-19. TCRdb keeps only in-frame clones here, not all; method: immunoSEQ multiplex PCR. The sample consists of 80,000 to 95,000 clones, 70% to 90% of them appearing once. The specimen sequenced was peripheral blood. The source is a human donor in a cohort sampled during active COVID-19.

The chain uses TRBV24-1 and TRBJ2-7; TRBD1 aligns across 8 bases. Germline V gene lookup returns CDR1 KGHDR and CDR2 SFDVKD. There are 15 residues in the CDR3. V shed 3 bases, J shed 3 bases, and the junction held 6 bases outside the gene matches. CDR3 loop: CATSDGRTGRYEQYF. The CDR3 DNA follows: TGTGCCACCAGTGATGGGCGGACAGGGCGCTACGAGCAGTACTTC.

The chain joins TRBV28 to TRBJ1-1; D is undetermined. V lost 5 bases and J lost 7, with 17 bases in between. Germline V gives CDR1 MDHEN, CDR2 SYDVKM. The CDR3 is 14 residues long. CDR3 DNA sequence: TGTGCCAGCAGTCCAACCCGGCCCCGGGGTGAAGCTTTCTTT. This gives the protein CASSPTRPRGEAFF.

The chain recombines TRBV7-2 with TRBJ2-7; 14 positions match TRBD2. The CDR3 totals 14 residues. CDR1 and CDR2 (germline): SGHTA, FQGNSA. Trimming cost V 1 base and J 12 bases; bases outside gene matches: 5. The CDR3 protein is CASSLVTSGRDRYF. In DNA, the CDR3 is TGTGCCAGCAGCTTAGTGACTAGCGGGAGGGATAGGTACTTC.

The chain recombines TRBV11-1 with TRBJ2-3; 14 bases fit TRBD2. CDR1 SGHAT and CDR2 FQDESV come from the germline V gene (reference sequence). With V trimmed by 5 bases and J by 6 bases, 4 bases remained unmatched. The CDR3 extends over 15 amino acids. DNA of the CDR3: TGTGCCAGCAGCCCCAGGACTAGCGGGGGGGATACGCAGTATTTT. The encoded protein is CASSPRTSGGDTQYF.

CDR3 sequence: CASSPLAGGPQETQYF. CDR3 in DNA: TGTGCCAGCAGCCCTCTAGCGGGAGGGCCGCAAGAGACCCAGTACTTC. The chain couples TRBV27 to TRBJ2-5; 12 bases are shared with TRBD2. The CDR3 is made up of 16 amino acids. J lost 2 bases, V lost 6 bases, and 7 bases had no gene match. Per the germline V gene, CDR1 is MNHEY and CDR2 is SMNVEV (reference sequence).

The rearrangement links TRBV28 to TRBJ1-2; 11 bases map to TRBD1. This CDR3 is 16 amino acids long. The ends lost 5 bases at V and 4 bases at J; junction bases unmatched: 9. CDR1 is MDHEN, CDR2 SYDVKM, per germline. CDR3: CASSLMGQGESYGYTF. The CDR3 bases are TGTGCCAGCAGTCTCATGGGACAGGGGGAAAGCTATGGCTACACCTTC.

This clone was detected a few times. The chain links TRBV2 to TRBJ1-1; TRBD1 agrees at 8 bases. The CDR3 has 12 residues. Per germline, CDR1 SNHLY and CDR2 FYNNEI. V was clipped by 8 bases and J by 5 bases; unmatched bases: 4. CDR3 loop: CASQTGVTEAFF. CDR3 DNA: TGTGCCAGCCAGACAGGGGTGACTGAAGCTTTCTTT.

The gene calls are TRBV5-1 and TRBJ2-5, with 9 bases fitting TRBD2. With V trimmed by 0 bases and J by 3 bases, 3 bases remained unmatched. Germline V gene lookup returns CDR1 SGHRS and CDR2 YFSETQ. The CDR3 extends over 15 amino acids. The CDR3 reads CASSLAGLAEETQYF. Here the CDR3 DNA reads TGCGCCAGCAGCTTGGCGGGACTAGCAGAAGAGACCCAGTACTTC.

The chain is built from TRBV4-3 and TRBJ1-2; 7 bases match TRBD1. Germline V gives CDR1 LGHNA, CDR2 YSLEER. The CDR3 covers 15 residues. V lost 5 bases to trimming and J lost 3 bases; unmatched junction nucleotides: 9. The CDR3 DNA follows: TGCGCCAGCAGCGCATACCGGGACAGCGACTATGGCTACACCTTC. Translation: CASSAYRDSDYGYTF.

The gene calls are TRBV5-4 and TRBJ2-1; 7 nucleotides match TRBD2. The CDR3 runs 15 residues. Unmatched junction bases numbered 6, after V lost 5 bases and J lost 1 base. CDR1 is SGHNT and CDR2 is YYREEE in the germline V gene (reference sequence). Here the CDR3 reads CASRVERDSYNEQFF. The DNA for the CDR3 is TGTGCCAGCAGGGTTGAGCGGGATTCCTACAATGAGCAGTTCTTC. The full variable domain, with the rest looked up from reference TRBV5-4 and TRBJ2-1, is ETGVTQSPTHLIKTRGQQVTLRCSSQSGHNTVSWYQQALGQGPQFIFQYYREEENGRGNFPPRFSGLQFPNYSSELNVNALELDDSALYLCASRVERDSYNEQFFGPGTRLTVL.

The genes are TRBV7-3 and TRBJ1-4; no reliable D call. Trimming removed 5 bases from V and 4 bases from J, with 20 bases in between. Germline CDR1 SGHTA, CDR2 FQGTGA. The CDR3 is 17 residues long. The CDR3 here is CASSPPPSSRGNEKLFF. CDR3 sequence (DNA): TGTGCCAGCAGCCCCCCCCCTTCAAGTCGGGGTAATGAAAAACTGTTTTTT.

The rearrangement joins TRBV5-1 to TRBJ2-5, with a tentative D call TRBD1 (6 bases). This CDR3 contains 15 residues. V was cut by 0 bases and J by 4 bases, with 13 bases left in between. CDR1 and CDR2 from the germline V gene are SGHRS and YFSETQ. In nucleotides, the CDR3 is TGCGCCAGCAGCTTGGCCGGCAGGGGTGGAGAGACCCAGTACTTC. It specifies CASSLAGRGGETQYF.

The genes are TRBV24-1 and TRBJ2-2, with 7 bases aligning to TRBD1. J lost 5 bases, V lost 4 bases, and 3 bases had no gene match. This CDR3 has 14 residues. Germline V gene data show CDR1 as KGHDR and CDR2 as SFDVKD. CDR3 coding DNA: TGTGCCACCAGTGACTGGACAGGTACCGGGGAGCTGTTTTTT. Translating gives CATSDWTGTGELFF.

The CDR3 DNA is TGTGCCAGCAGCGTAGTAGGCGCGGAGTACTACAATGAGCAGTTCTTC. It translates to CASSVVGAEYYNEQFF. This rearrangement joins TRBV9 to TRBJ2-1; D remains ambiguous. CDR3 size: 16 residues. Germline V CDR1 and CDR2: SGDLS, YYNGEE. Trimming left V 0 bases short and J 3 bases short, with 13 bases between.

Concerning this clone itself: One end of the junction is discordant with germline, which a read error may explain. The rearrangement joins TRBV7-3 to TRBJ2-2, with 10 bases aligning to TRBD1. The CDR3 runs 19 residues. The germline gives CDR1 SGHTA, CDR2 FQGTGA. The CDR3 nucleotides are TGTGCCAGCAGCTCCCCTCGGACAGGGGGATCGACGAATACCGGGGAGCTGTTTTTT. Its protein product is CASSSPRTGGSTNTGELFF.

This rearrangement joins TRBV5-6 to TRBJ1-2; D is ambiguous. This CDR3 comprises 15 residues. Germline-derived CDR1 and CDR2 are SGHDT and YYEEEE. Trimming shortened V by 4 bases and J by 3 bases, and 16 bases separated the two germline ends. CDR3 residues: CASSPGSRIDYGYTF. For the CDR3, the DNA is TGTGCCAGCAGCCCCGGGTCGCGTATCGACTATGGCTACACCTTC.

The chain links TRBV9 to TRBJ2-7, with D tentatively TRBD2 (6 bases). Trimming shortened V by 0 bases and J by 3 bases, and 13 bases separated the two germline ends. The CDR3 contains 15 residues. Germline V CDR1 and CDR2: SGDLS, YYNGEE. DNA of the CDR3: TGTGCCAGCAGCGTAGTGCCGGGAGCTAGCTACGAGCAGTACTTC. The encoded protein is CASSVVPGASYEQYF.

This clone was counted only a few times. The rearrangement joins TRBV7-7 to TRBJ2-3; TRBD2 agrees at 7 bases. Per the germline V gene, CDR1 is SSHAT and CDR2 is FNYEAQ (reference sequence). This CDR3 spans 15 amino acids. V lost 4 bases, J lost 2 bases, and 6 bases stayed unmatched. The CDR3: CASSSSREATDTQYF. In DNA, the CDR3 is TGTGCCAGCAGCTCCTCCCGGGAGGCCACAGATACGCAGTATTTT.

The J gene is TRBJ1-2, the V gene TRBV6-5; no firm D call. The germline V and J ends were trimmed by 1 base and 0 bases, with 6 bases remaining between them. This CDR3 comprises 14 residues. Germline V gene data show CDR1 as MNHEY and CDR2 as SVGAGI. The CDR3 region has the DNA TGTGCCAGCAGTTACTGGCCGCCTAACTATGGCTACACCTTC. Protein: CASSYWPPNYGYTF.

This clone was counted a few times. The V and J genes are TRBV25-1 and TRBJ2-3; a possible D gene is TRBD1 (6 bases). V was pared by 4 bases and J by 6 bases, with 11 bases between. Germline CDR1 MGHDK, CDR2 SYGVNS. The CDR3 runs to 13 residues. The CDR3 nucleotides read TGTGCCAGCAGTGCACAGGGCAAGGATACGCAGTATTTT. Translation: CASSAQGKDTQYF. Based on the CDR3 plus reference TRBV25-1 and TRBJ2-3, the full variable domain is EADIYQTPRYLVIGTGKKITLECSQTMGHDKMYWYQQDPGMELHLIHYSYGVNSTEKGDLSSESTVSRIRTEHFPLTLESARPSHTSQYLCASSAQGKDTQYFGPGTRLTVL.

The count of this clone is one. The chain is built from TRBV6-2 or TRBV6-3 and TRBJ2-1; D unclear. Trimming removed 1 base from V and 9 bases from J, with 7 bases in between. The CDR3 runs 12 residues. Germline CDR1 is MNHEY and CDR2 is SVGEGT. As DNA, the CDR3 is TGTGCCAGCAGTTACTGGGCGAGTGAGCAGTTCTTC. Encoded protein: CASSYWASEQFF.

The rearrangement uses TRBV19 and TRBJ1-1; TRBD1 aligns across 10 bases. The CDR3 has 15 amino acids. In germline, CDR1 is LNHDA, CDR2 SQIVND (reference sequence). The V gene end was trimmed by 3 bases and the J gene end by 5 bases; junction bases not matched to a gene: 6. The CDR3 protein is CASSMRQGAGTEAFF. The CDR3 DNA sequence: TGTGCCAGTAGTATGAGACAGGGGGCGGGGACTGAAGCTTTCTTT.

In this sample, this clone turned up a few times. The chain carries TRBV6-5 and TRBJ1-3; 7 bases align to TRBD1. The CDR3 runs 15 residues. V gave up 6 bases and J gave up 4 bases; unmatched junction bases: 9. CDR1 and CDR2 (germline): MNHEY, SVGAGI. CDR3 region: CASSPSTGHGNTIYF. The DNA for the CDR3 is TGTGCCAGCAGCCCCTCGACAGGGCACGGAAACACCATATATTTT.

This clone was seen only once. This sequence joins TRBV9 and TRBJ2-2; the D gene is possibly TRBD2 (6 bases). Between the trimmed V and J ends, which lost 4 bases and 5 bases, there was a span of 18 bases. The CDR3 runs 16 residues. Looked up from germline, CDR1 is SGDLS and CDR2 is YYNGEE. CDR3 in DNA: TGTGCCAGCAGCCCATACGGAGGGAGCGGAACCGGGGAGCTGTTTTTT. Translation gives CASSPYGGSGTGELFF. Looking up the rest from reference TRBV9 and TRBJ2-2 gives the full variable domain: DSGVTQTPKHLITATGQRVTLRCSPRSGDLSVYWYQQSLDQGLQFLIQYYNGEERAKGNILERFSAQQFPDLHSELNLSSLELGDSALYFCASSPYGGSGTGELFFGEGSRLTVL.

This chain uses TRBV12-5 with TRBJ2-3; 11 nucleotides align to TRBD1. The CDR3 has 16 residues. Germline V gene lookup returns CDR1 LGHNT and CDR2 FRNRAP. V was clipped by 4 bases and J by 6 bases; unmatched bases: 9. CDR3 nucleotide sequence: TGTGCTAGTGGTTCTGAATGGACAGGGGGCGCGGATACGCAGTATTTT. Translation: CASGSEWTGGADTQYF.

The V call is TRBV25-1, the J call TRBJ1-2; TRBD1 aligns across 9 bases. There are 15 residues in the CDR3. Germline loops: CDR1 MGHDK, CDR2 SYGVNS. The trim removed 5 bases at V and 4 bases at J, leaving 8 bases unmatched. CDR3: CASSFRTGVTYGYTF. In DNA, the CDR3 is TGTGCCAGCAGTTTTCGGACAGGGGTTACCTATGGCTACACCTTC.

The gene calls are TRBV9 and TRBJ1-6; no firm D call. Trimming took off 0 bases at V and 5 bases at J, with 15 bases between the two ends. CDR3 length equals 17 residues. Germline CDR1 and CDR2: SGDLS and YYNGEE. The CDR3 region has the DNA TGTGCCAGCAGCGTAGATCCGAGGGAAACAGATAATTCACCCCTCCACTTT. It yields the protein CASSVDPRETDNSPLHF.

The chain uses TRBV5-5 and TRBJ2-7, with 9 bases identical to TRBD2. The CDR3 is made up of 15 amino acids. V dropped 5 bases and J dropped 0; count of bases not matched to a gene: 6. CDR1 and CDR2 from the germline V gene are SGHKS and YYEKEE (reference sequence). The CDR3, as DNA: TGTGCCAGCAGTCAACTAGCGGGCCTCTCCTACGAGCAGTACTTC. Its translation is CASSQLAGLSYEQYF. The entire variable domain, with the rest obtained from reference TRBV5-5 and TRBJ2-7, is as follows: DAGVTQSPTHLIKTRGQQVTLRCSPISGHKSVSWYQQVLGQGPQFIFQYYEKEERGRGNFPDRFSARQFPNYSSELNVNALLLGDSALYLCASSQLAGLSYEQYFGPGTRLTVT.

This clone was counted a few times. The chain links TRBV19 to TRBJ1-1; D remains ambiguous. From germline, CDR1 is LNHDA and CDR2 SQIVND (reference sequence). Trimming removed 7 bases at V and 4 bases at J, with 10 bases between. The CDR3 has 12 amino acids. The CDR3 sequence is CASIGIFTEAFF. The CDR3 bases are TGTGCCAGTATCGGGATCTTCACTGAAGCTTTCTTT.

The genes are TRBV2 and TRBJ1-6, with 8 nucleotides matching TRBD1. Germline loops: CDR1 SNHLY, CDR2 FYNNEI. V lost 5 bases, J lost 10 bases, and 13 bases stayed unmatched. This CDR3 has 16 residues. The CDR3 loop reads CASSSTRDRSGSPLHF. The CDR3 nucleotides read TGTGCCAGCAGTTCGACCAGGGACAGGTCGGGCTCACCCCTCCACTTT.

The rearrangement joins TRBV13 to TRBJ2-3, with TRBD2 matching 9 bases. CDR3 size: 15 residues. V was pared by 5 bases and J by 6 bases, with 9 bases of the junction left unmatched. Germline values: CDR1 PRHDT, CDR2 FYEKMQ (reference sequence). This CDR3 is CASSPGLARGDTQYF. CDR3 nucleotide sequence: TGTGCCAGCAGCCCCGGACTAGCGCGGGGCGATACGCAGTATTTT.